This T cell receptor (beta chain) was found in a study of blood T cell repertoires in COVID-19. The overall study: Spain, Italy and the United States supplied samples that represented acute and convalescent COVID-19.

The assay was immunoSEQ multiplex PCR, and TCRdb's table has in-frame clones only and misses some. The table shows 200,000 to 300,000 clones, with 88% occurring only once. Germline CDR1 and CDR2: SGHVS and FNYEAQ. Trimming at V came to 4 bases and at J to 4 bases, leaving 3 bases not matched to a gene. The CDR3 spans 15 residues. The specimen was PBMCs or T cells enriched from blood (not recorded which). This chain joins TRBV7-6 and TRBJ2-2, with TRBD2 identical over 10 bases. This sequence was found in a woman aged 40 to 50 with acute COVID-19. CDR3 protein: CASSSSGSSTGELFF. CDR3 in DNA: TGTGCCAGCAGCTCTAGCGGGAGTAGCACCGGGGAGCTGTTTTTT.